This TCR beta chain came from a study of blood T cell repertoires in COVID-19. At the level of the study: From the United States, Italy and Spain came samples of acute and convalescent COVID-19. T cells, B-cell-depleted T cells, or PBMCs provided the cDNA or gDNA that served as material.

Under the authors' procedure: Cell counts per sample came from amplifying reference gene primers. TCRdb keeps only in-frame clones here, not all; method: immunoSEQ multiplex PCR. V and J calls and clone size are given by that table; D and trimming were obtained from the DNA. The data hold about 190,000 clones, with roughly 80% observed a single time. To note about this clone: The same CDR3 also results from other DNA sequences found in this sample.

With 0 bases removed from V and 3 bases from J, the gap between germline ends came to 5 bases. CDR1 and CDR2 from the germline V gene are ENHRY and SYGVKD. This CDR3 is 13 amino acids long. Sequenced: peripheral blood. This rearrangement joins TRBV10-3 to TRBJ1-2, with D hard to call. The source is a man aged 60 to 69 with active or convalescent COVID-19. The CDR3 reads CAISESQDYGYTF. The CDR3 bases are TGTGCCATCAGTGAGTCGCAGGACTATGGCTACACCTTC.